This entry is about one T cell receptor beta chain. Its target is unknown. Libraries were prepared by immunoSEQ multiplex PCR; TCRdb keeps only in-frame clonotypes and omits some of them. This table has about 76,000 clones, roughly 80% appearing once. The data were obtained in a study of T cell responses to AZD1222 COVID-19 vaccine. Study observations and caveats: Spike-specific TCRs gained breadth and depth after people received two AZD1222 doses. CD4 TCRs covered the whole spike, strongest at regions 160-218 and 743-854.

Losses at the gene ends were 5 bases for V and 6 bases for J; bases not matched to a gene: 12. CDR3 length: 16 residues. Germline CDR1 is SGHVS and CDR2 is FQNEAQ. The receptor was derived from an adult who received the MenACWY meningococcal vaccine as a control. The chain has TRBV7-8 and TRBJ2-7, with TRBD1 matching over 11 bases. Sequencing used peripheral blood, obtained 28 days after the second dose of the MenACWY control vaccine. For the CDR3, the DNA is TGTGCCAGCAGCATACTTCGGACAGGGGGCTCGGGCGAGCAGTACTTC. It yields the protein CASSILRTGGSGEQYF.